A selection of T cell receptor beta chains follows, all from one sample in a study of T cell responses to AZD1222 COVID-19 vaccine. Profiled with immunoSEQ multiplex PCR; TCRdb holds only in-frame clones, not every one. This table holds about 120,000 clones, approximately 83% found once. Sequenced here: peripheral blood, sampled on day 0 of MenACWY control vaccination. These receptors all come from an adult in good health. Both conserved end residues are part of each CDR3. The order of the fields is D gene, J gene, clone size, V gene, CDR3 DNA, CDR3 protein. The D gene is left open where the match is weak. Only some rows state a clone size, as once, few, many or a class for expanded clones.

>TRBD2|TRBJ2-1|NA|TRBV29-1
TGCAGCGGGATAGCGGGGGCCGTATACAATGAGCAGTTCTTC
CSGIAGAVYNEQFF
>TRBD1|TRBJ2-5|NA|TRBV5-4
TGTGCCAGCAGCTACGGACAGGGGGCAGGTCGGTGGGCCCAGTACTTC
CASSYGQGAGRWAQYF
>NA|TRBJ1-2|NA|TRBV6-2/TRBV6-3
TGTGCCAGCAGTTACTCGACGGGGGGCGGCTACACCTTC
CASSYSTGGGYTF
>TRBD2|TRBJ2-1|NA|TRBV9
TGTGCCACACCGTCACTAGCGGGGGGGGACAATGAGCAGTTCTTC
CATPSLAGGDNEQFF
>NA|TRBJ1-6|NA|TRBV5-6
TGTGCCAGCAGTTTGGCGGGGGTTGATGATTCACCCCTCCACTTT
CASSLAGVDDSPLHF
>TRBD1|TRBJ2-7|once|TRBV7-2
TGTGCCAGCAGTCCCGGGACAGGGGCCTACTACGAGCAGTACTTC
CASSPGTGAYYEQYF
>TRBD1|TRBJ1-5|NA|TRBV29-1
TGCAGCGTTGAAGTAGGGACAGATAGCAATCAGCCCCAGCATTTT
CSVEVGTDSNQPQHF
>TRBD1|TRBJ1-2|NA|TRBV9
TGTGCCAGCAGCCCCCCAGGGGGCGCGGGTGGCTACACCTTC
CASSPPGGAGGYTF
>NA|TRBJ1-2|NA|TRBV6-5
TGTGCCAGCAGTTACTCGACTAACTATGGCTACACCTTC
CASSYSTNYGYTF
>NA|TRBJ1-5|NA|TRBV5-5
TGTGCCAGCAGCTCAATCTTTCCAAATCAGCCCCAGCATTTT
CASSSIFPNQPQHF
>TRBD1|TRBJ1-6|NA|TRBV29-1
TGCAGCGCTGCGACAGGGGGTAATAATTCACCCCTCCACTTT
CSAATGGNNSPLHF
>NA|TRBJ1-1|NA|TRBV18
TGTGCCAGCTCACCAGACCGGACGAGGACTGAAGCTTTCTTT
CASSPDRTRTEAFF
>NA|TRBJ1-2|NA|TRBV7-3
TGTGCCAGCAGCTTAGGGGGCTGGAATAACTATGGCTACACCTTC
CASSLGGWNNYGYTF
>TRBD2|TRBJ2-7|NA|TRBV19
TGTGCCAGTAGTTCCGCGAGCGGGGGTTACTACGAGCAGTACTTC
CASSSASGGYYEQYF
>NA|TRBJ1-1|once|TRBV27
TGTGCCAGCAGTTCGTGGACAGAAAGAAAAGCTTTCTTT
CASSSWTERKAFF
>TRBD1|TRBJ1-5|NA|TRBV5-1
TGCGCCAGCAGCTTGGCCGGGACAGGATATCAGCCCCAGCATTTT
CASSLAGTGYQPQHF
>NA|TRBJ2-1|NA|TRBV30
TGTGCCTGGAGTGTAATGGCAGTCGACTACAATGAGCAGTTCTTC
CAWSVMAVDYNEQFF
>TRBD1|TRBJ2-3|few|TRBV9
TGTGCCAGCAGCGTAGAAGGGGGCAGGGCGAGTTCAGATACGCAGTATTTT
CASSVEGGRASSDTQYF
>TRBD1|TRBJ1-6|NA|TRBV6-1
TGTGCCAGCAGTGGGCTTTCAGGACAGGGCTCCTATAATTCACCCCTCCACTTT
CASSGLSGQGSYNSPLHF
>NA|TRBJ1-4|NA|TRBV18
TGTGCCAGCCAGGGGACACAGAATGAAAAACTGTTTTTT
CASQGTQNEKLFF
>TRBD1|TRBJ1-2|NA|TRBV11-2
TGTGCCAGCAGCTTAGACCCAGGGGGGACCTATGGCTACACCTTC
CASSLDPGGTYGYTF
>NA|TRBJ2-7|NA|TRBV27
TGTGCCAGCAGTTTGGGACGGCCCTACGAGCAGTACTTC
CASSLGRPYEQYF
>TRBD1|TRBJ2-5|NA|TRBV2
TGTGCCAGCAGGGGGGACAGGTTACCCCAGTACTTC
CASRGDRLPQYF
>NA|TRBJ1-1|NA|TRBV6-2/TRBV6-3
TGTGCCAGCAGTAGTTACCCGTGGAGGGGAACTGAAGCTTTCTTT
CASSSYPWRGTEAFF
>NA|TRBJ2-3|NA|TRBV12-3/TRBV12-4
TGTGCCAGCAGCCGGGACTTGGCCTATACGCAGTATTTT
CASSRDLAYTQYF
>NA|TRBJ1-5|NA|TRBV5-8
TGTGCCAGCAGCTTGGCCAGGGCTCAGCCCCAGCATTTT
CASSLARAQPQHF
>NA|TRBJ2-5|NA|TRBV13
TGTGCCAGCAGAATACAAGAGACCCAGTACTTC
CASRIQETQYF
>NA|TRBJ2-3|NA|TRBV12-3/TRBV12-4
TGTGCCAGCAGTTTAAGAACAGATACGCAGTATTTT
CASSLRTDTQYF
>NA|TRBJ1-1|NA|TRBV7-2
TGTGCCAGCAGCTTAGCTGGGTTGGCGAACACTGAAGCTTTCTTT
CASSLAGLANTEAFF
>NA|TRBJ2-1|NA|TRBV27
TGTGCCAGCAGCCCGTCGGTCGGGGGAGTCTACAATGAGCAGTTCTTC
CASSPSVGGVYNEQFF
>NA|TRBJ1-5|few|TRBV7-8
TGTGCCAGCAGCTCACGCCGTTTCAATCAGCCCCAGCATTTT
CASSSRRFNQPQHF
>NA|TRBJ1-5|NA|TRBV5-8
TGTGCCAGCAGCTTAGGGCAAAAAATCAATCAGCCCCAGCATTTT
CASSLGQKINQPQHF
>NA|TRBJ2-7|NA|TRBV24-1
TGTGCCACCAGTGATGGCAGGTCGAACGAGCAGTACTTC
CATSDGRSNEQYF
>NA|TRBJ2-5|few|TRBV28
TGTGCCAGCAGTTTCAGCCGGAAAGAGACCCAGTACTTC
CASSFSRKETQYF
>TRBD2|TRBJ2-3|NA|TRBV6-4
TGTGCCAGCAGTGAACTAGCGAGCACAGATACGCAGTATTTT
CASSELASTDTQYF
>TRBD1|TRBJ2-2|NA|TRBV28
TGTGCCAGCAGCCGGGACAGGGGACCCTGGGGGGAGCTGTTTTTT
CASSRDRGPWGELFF
>NA|TRBJ1-2|NA|TRBV5-1
TGCGCCAGCAGCTTGGAGGGGGATCCCTATGGCTACACCTTC
CASSLEGDPYGYTF
>TRBD1|TRBJ1-5|NA|TRBV19
TGTGCCAGTAGTCCCGGACAGGGGCTCAATCAGCCCCAGCATTTT
CASSPGQGLNQPQHF
>NA|TRBJ1-2|NA|TRBV15
TGTGCCACCAGCAGAGATACTCGGGCACCTAACTATGGCTACACCTTC
CATSRDTRAPNYGYTF
>TRBD1|TRBJ1-1|NA|TRBV14
TGTGCCAGCAGCCGCGACAGGGTCGGGCACACTGAAGCTTTCTTT
CASSRDRVGHTEAFF
>NA|TRBJ2-2|NA|TRBV7-9
TGTGCCAGCAGCTCGCGGGACACCCTAGGCGGGGAGCTGTTTTTT
CASSSRDTLGGELFF
>NA|TRBJ2-1|NA|TRBV27
TGTGCCAGCAGTTTATCGAGGGTCGGTATGACTGGAGACTACAATGAGCAGTTCTTC
CASSLSRVGMTGDYNEQFF
>NA|TRBJ1-6|NA|TRBV7-8
TGTGCCAGCAGCTCTATGGACAGTATGGGTTCACCCCTCCACTTT
CASSSMDSMGSPLHF
>TRBD1|TRBJ2-3|NA|TRBV6-6
TGTGCCAGCACTACAGGGGGCAGCCTCACAGATACGCAGTATTTT
CASTTGGSLTDTQYF
>TRBD1|TRBJ2-7|NA|TRBV9
TGTGCCAGCAGCCCTCGCACGGACAGGGGACAGCAGTACTTC
CASSPRTDRGQQYF
>TRBD2|TRBJ2-2|NA|TRBV19
TGTGCCAGTCAACTAGCGGGGGTAAACACCGGGGAGCTGTTTTTT
CASQLAGVNTGELFF
>NA|TRBJ2-7|NA|TRBV6-5
TGTGCCAGCAGTTCACAGTTTCAGGACGAGCAGTACTTC
CASSSQFQDEQYF
>NA|TRBJ1-2|NA|TRBV2
TGTGCCAGCAGCGTTATTGGGGGGAGCTACACCTTC
CASSVIGGSYTF
>NA|TRBJ1-3|few|TRBV2
TGTGCCAGCAGTGACGGAGGAAACACCATATATTTT
CASSDGGNTIYF
>TRBD1|TRBJ1-4|NA|TRBV6-5
TGTGCCAGCAGTAATCCTACAGGGGGGCCTGAAAAACTGTTTTTT
CASSNPTGGPEKLFF
>NA|TRBJ1-2|NA|TRBV19
TGTGCCAGTAGCCCGCAATCCGAGGGTGCTAACTATGGCTACACCTTC
CASSPQSEGANYGYTF
>TRBD1|TRBJ1-2|NA|TRBV11-3
TGTGCCAGCAGCTTCACAGGGGGCGACTATGGCTACACCTTC
CASSFTGGDYGYTF
>NA|TRBJ2-2|NA|TRBV5-1
TGCGCCAGCAGCGGATCCTCAGGGCTTATGAACACCGGGGAGCTGTTTTTT
CASSGSSGLMNTGELFF